This TCR beta chain was sequenced during a study of blood T cell repertoires in COVID-19. Study details: The United States, Italy and Spain provided the acute and convalescent COVID-19 samples.

There are a few counts of this clone. Original methodology: How many nucleated cells were present was estimated from reference gene primer amplification. Sequenced by immunoSEQ multiplex PCR; TCRdb stores in-frame clones only, minus some. The V and J calls and the clone size are those of that table, but D and trimming were determined from the DNA. The profile shows 95,000 to 110,000 clones, 84% of them singletons. The germline CDR1 and CDR2 sequences are SGHNT and YENEEA. The CDR3 consists of 15 residues. Trimming shortened V by 5 bases and J by 6 bases, and 17 bases separated the two germline ends. The receptor was derived from a human donor in a cohort sampled during active or convalescent COVID-19. The genes are TRBV11-3 and TRBJ1-5; D gene uncertain. Sequencing was carried out using peripheral blood. The CDR3 DNA reads as TGTGCCAGCAGCGCCGTTTGGAGAGGCGGTCAGCCCCAGCATTTT. This sequence encodes CASSAVWRGGQPQHF.